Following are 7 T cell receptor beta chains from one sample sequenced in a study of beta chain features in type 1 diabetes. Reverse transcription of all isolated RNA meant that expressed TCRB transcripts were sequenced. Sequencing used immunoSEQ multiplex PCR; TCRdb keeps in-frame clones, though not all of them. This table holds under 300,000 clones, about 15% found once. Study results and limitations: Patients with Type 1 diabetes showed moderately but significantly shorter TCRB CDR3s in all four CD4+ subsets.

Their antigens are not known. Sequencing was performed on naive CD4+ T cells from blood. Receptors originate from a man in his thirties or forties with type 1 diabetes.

CDR3 residues: CASSRRGSGTGELFF. CDR3 in DNA: TGTGCCAGCAGTCGTAGAGGGAGTGGCACCGGGGAGCTGTTTTTT. The chain employs TRBV25-1 and TRBJ2-2; possibly TRBD2 for D (5 bases). V was clipped by 5 bases and J by 4 bases, with 14 bases between them. The CDR3 totals 15 residues. Germline CDR1 is MGHDK and CDR2 is SYGVNS. Full variable domain (missing parts from reference TRBV25-1 and TRBJ2-2): EADIYQTPRYLVIGTGKKITLECSQTMGHDKMYWYQQDPGMELHLIHYSYGVNSTEKGDLSSESTVSRIRTEHFPLTLESARPSHTSQYLCASSRRGSGTGELFFGEGSRLTVL.

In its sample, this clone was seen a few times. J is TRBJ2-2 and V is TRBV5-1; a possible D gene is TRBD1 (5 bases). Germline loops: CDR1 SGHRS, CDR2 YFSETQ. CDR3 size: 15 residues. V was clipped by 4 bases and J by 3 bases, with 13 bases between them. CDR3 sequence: CASSRSDSDTGELFF. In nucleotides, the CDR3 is TGCGCCAGCAGCCGATCAGACAGCGACACCGGGGAGCTGTTTTTT.

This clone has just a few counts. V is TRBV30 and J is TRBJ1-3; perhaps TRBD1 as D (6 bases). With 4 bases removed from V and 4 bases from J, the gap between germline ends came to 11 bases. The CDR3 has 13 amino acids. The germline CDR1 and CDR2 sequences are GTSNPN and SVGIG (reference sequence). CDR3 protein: CAWTTGWGNTIYF. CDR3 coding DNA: TGTGCCTGGACGACAGGCTGGGGAAACACCATATATTTT.

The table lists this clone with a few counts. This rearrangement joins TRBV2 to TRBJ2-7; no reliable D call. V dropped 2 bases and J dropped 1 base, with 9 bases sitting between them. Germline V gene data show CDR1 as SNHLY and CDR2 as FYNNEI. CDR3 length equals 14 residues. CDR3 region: CASSEQLMSYEQYF. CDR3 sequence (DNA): TGTGCCAGCAGTGAACAACTAATGTCCTACGAGCAGTACTTC.

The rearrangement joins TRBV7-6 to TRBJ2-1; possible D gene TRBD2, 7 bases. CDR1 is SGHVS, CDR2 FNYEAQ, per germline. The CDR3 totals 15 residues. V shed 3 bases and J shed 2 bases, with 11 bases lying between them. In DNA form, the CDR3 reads TGTGCCAGCAGCTTCTGGGGGGGCACCTACAATGAGCAGTTCTTC. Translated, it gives CASSFWGGTYNEQFF. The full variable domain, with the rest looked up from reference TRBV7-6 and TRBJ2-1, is GAGVSQSPRYKVTKRGQDVALRCDPISGHVSLYWYRQALGQGPEFLTYFNYEAQQDKSGLPNDRFSAERPEGSISTLTIQRTEQRDSAMYRCASSFWGGTYNEQFFGPGTRLTVL.

CDR3 DNA sequence: TGTGCCAGCAGCCGCCTCCGGGTGGAGGGCAATGAGCAGTTCTTC. It codes for CASSRLRVEGNEQFF. The rearrangement uses TRBV7-9 and TRBJ2-1; D is possibly TRBD2 (6 bases). Trimming shortened V by 5 bases and J by 6 bases, and 17 bases separated the two germline ends. CDR1 SEHNR and CDR2 FQNEAQ come from the germline V gene (reference sequence). The CDR3 covers 15 residues. The variable domain in full, completed from reference TRBV7-9 and TRBJ2-1, reads DTGVSQNPRHKITKRGQNVTFRCDPISEHNRLYWYRQTLGQGPEFLTYFQNEAQLEKSRLLSDRFSAERPKGSFSTLEIQRTEQGDSAMYLCASSRLRVEGNEQFFGPGTRLTVL.

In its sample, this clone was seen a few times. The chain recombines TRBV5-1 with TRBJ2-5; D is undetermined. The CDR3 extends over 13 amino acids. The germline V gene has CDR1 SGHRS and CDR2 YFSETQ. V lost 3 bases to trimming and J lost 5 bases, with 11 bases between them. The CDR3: CASSSPTGETQYF. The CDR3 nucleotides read TGCGCCAGCAGCTCCCCAACCGGGGAGACCCAGTACTTC.